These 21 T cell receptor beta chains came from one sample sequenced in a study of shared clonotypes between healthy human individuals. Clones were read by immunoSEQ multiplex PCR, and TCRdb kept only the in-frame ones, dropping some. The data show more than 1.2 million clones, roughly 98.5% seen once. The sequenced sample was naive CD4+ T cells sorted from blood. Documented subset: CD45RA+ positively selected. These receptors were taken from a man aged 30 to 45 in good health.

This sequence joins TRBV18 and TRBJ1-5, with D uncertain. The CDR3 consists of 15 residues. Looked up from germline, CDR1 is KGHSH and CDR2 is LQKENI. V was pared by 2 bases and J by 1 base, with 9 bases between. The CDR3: CASSPDPGSNQPQHF. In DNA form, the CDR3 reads TGTGCCAGCTCACCAGACCCCGGAAGCAATCAGCCCCAGCATTTT.

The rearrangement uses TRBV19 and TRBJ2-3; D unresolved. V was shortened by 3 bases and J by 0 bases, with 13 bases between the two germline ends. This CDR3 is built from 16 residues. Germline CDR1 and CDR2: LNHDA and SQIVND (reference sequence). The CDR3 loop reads CASSIGFTSSTDTQYF. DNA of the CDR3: TGTGCCAGTAGTATTGGGTTCACCTCTAGCACAGATACGCAGTATTTT.

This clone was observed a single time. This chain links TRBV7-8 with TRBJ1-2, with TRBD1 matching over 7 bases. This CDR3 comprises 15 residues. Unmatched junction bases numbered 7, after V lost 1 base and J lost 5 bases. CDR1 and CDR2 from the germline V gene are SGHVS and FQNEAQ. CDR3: CASSLELGQTYGYTF. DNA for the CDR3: TGTGCCAGCAGCTTAGAGTTGGGACAGACTTATGGCTACACCTTC.

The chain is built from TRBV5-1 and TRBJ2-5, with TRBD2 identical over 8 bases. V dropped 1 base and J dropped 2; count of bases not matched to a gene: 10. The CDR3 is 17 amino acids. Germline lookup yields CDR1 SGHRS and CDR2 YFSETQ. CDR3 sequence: CASSLSGGRTLQETQYF. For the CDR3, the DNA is TGCGCCAGCAGCTTGTCAGGCGGGAGGACCCTTCAAGAGACCCAGTACTTC.

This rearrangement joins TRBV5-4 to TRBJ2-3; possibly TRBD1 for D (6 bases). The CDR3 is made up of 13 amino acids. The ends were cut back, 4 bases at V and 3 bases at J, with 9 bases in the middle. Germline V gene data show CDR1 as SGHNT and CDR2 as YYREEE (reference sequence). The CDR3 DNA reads TGTGCCAGCAGCCAAACAGGGACAGATACGCAGTATTTT. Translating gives CASSQTGTDTQYF.

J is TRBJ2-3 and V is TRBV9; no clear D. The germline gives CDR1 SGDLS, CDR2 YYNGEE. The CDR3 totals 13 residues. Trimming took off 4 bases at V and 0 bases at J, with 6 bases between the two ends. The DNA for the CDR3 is TGTGCCAGCAGCCCCGTAAGCACAGATACGCAGTATTTT. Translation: CASSPVSTDTQYF.

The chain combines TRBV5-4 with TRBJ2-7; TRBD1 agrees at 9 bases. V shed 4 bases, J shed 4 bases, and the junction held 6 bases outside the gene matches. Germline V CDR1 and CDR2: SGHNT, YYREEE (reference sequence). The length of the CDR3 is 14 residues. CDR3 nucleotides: TGTGCCAGCAGCGAAGGACAGGGGAGGTACGAGCAGTACTTC. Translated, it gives CASSEGQGRYEQYF.

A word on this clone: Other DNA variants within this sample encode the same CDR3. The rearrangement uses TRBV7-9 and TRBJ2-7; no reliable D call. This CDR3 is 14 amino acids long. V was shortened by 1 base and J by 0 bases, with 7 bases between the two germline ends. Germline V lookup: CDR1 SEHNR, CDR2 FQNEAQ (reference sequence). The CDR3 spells CASSLVGSSYEQYF. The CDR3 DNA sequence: TGTGCCAGCAGCTTAGTGGGCAGCTCCTACGAGCAGTACTTC. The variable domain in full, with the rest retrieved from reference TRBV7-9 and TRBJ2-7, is DTGVSQNPRHKITKRGQNVTFRCDPISEHNRLYWYRQTLGQGPEFLTYFQNEAQLEKSRLLSDRFSAERPKGSFSTLEIQRTEQGDSAMYLCASSLVGSSYEQYFGPGTRLTVT.

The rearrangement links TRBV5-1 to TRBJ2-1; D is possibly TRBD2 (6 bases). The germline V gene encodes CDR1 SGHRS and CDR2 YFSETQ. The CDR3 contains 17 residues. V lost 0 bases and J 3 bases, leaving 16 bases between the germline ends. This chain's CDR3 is CASSLGPPGVGYNEQFF. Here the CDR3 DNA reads TGCGCCAGCAGCTTGGGGCCCCCGGGGGTGGGCTACAATGAGCAGTTCTTC.

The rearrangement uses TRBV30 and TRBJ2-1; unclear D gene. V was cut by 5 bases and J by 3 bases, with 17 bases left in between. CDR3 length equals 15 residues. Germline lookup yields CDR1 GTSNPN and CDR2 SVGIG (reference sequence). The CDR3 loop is CAWARGTAVYNEQFF. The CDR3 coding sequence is TGTGCCTGGGCCCGAGGAACTGCCGTCTACAATGAGCAGTTCTTC.

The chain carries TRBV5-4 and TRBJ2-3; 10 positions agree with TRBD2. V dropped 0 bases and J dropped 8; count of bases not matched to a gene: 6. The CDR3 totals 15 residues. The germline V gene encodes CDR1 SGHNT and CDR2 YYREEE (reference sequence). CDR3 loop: CASSLGAGGPVTQYF. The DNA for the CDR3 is TGTGCCAGCAGCTTGGGAGCGGGAGGGCCGGTTACGCAGTATTTT.

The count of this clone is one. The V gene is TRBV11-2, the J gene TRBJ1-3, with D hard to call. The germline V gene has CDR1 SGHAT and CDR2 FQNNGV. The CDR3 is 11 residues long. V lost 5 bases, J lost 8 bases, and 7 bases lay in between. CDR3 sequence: CASSKVDTIYF. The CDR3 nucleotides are TGTGCCAGCAGCAAGGTGGACACCATATATTTT.

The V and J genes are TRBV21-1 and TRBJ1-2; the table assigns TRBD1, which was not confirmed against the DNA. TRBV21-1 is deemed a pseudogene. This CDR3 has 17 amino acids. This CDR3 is CASSKALQLRTGYGYTF. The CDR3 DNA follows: TGTGCCAGCAGCAAAGCCCTTCAACTGCGGACAGGGTACGGCTACACCTTC.

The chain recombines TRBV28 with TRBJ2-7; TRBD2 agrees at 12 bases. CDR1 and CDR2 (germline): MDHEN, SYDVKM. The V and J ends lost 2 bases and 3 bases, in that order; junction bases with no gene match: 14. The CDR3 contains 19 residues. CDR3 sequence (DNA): TGTGCCAGCAGTTTACCCCGACTAGCGGGAGCTCTAGGTATCTACGAGCAGTACTTC. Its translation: CASSLPRLAGALGIYEQYF.

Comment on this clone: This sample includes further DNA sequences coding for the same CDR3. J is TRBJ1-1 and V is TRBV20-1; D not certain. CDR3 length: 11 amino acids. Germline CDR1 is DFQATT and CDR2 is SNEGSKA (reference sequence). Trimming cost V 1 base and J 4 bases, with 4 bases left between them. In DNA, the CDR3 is TGCAGTGCTAGAGGAGGCACTGAAGCTTTCTTT. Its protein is CSARGGTEAFF.

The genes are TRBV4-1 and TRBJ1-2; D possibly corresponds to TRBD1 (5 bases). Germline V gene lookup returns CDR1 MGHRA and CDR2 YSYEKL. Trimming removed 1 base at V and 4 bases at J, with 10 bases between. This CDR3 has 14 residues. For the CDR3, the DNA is TGCGCCAGCAGCCAAGTAGGGGCCGGCTATGGCTACACCTTC. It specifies CASSQVGAGYGYTF.

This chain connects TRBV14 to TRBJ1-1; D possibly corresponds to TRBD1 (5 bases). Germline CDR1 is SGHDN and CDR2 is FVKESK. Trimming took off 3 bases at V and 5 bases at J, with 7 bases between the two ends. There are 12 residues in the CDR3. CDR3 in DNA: TGTGCCAGCAGCCACAGGGAAACTGAAGCTTTCTTT. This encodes CASSHRETEAFF. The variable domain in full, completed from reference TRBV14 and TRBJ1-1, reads EAGVTQFPSHSVIEKGQTVTLRCDPISGHDNLYWYRRVMGKEIKFLLHFVKESKQDESGMPNNRFLAERTGGTYSTLKVQPAELEDSGVYFCASSHRETEAFFGQGTRLTVV.

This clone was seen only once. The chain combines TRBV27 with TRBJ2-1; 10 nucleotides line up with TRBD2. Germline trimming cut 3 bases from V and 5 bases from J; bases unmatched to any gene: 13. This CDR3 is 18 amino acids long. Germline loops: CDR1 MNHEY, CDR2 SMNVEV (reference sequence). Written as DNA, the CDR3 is TGTGCCAGCAGTTTGTATCTAGCGGGAGTTAGGGTTAACAATGAGCAGTTCTTC. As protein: CASSLYLAGVRVNNEQFF.

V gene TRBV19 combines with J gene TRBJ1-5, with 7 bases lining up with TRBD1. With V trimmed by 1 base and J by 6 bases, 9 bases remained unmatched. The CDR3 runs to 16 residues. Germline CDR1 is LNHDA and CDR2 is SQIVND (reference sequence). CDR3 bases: TGTGCCAGTAGTATAGGGGCCCACACAGGGGCTCAGCCCCAGCATTTT. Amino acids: CASSIGAHTGAQPQHF.

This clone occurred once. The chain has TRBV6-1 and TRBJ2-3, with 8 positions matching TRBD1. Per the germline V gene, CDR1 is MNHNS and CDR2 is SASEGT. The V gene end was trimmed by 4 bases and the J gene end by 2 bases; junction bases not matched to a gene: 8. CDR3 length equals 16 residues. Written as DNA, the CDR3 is TGTGCCAGCAGTGTAGACAGGGGACTCTTCACAGATACGCAGTATTTT. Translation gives CASSVDRGLFTDTQYF.

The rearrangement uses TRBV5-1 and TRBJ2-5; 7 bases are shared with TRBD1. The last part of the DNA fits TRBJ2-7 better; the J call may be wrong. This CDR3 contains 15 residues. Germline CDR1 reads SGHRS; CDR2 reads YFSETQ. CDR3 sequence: CASSLAEGATYEQYF. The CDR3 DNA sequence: TGCGCCAGCAGCTTGGCTGAGGGGGCTACCTACGAGCAGTACTTC.